The 11 T cell receptor beta chains reported below all come from one sample, sequenced in a study of T cell responses to AZD1222 COVID-19 vaccine (dated by TCRdb to about 2021). Library prep was done by the immunoSEQ multiplex PCR assay. As stored in TCRdb, this immuneACCESS dataset retains in-frame rearrangements with V and J assigned. A fraction of the clones does not appear; measured against another copy, unresolved V genes explain less than half of the discrepancy, and the remainder lacks a known reason. Counted in this sample were 140,000 to 150,000 clones; 92% of them appeared once. In total, the top ten clones hold 2.5% to 4% of the sample. The time point label here, explained by the study, means: about 28 days (+/-7) after the second vaccine dose. The sequencing used peripheral blood, collected 28 days after the second AZD1222 dose. These receptors were taken from an adult who received the AZD1222 COVID-19 vaccine.

The chain employs TRBV24-1 and TRBJ2-1, with TRBD1 identical over 11 bases. V lost 4 bases and J lost 6; bases outside the gene matches: 7. This CDR3 is built from 16 residues. Germline CDR1 and CDR2: KGHDR and SFDVKD. This chain's CDR3 is CATSDPPGTGGNEQFF. CDR3 nucleotides: TGTGCCACCAGTGACCCCCCCGGGACAGGGGGCAATGAGCAGTTCTTC.

The chain carries TRBV5-6 and TRBJ1-2; the D is unclear. The CDR3 loop spans 11 amino acids. With 1 base removed from V and 7 bases from J, the gap between germline ends came to 5 bases. Germline assignment: CDR1 SGHDT and CDR2 YYEEEE. The CDR3 is CASSLHSGYTF. The CDR3, as DNA: TGTGCCAGCAGCTTGCATTCTGGCTACACCTTC.

On this clone: An end of the junction differs from the germline gene, which may be a read error. The rearrangement uses TRBV5-5 and TRBJ1-2, with a possible D match to TRBD1 (6 bases). Germline CDR1 is SGHKS and CDR2 is YYEKEE (reference sequence). The CDR3 has 14 amino acids. CDR3 in DNA: TGTGTCAGCAGCTTCACGGGGGCTGACTATGGCTACACCTTC. Protein product: CVSSFTGADYGYTF.

The gene calls are TRBV18 and TRBJ2-1, with no clear D. There are 15 residues in the CDR3. CDR1 KGHSH and CDR2 LQKENI come from the germline V gene. The ends were cut back, 1 base at V and 0 bases at J, with 7 bases in the middle. CDR3 sequence: CASSPLRSSYNEQFF. The DNA for the CDR3 is TGTGCCAGCTCACCACTCAGGAGCTCCTACAATGAGCAGTTCTTC. The variable domain in full, completed from reference TRBV18 and TRBJ2-1, reads NAGVMQNPRHLVRRRGQEARLRCSPMKGHSHVYWYRQLPEEGLKFMVYLQKENIIDESGMPKERFSAEFPKEGPSILRIQQVVRGDSAAYFCASSPLRSSYNEQFFGPGTRLTVL.

The J gene is TRBJ1-5, the V gene TRBV10-3, with 10 bases fitting TRBD1. This CDR3 has 15 amino acids. The junction had 4 bases not matched to a gene; V was cut back by 2 bases and J by 6 bases. Per the germline V gene, CDR1 is ENHRY and CDR2 is SYGVKD. The CDR3 is CAISERGQGSQPQHF. The CDR3 DNA reads as TGTGCCATCAGTGAGCGGGGACAGGGGTCTCAGCCCCAGCATTTT.

The chain employs TRBV2 and TRBJ1-2; D gene ambiguous. Trimming removed 8 bases at V and 8 bases at J, with 9 bases between. The CDR3 has 10 residues. CDR1 and CDR2 (germline): SNHLY, FYNNEI. CDR3 sequence (DNA): TGTGCCAGCGGACTCGAGGGCTACACCTTC. Residues: CASGLEGYTF.

V gene TRBV27 combines with J gene TRBJ1-6; 9 positions match TRBD1. The CDR3 loop spans 16 amino acids. The germline gives CDR1 MNHEY, CDR2 SMNVEV (reference sequence). The junction had 12 bases not matched to a gene; V was cut back by 6 bases and J by 9 bases. CDR3 DNA: TGTGCCAGCAGCCTTCAGAGGACAGGGGTACTTTCACCCCTCCACTTT. Protein product: CASSLQRTGVLSPLHF.

The chain carries TRBV11-2 and TRBJ2-7, with 12 bases aligning to TRBD1. This CDR3 has 15 residues. The V and J ends lost 4 bases and 5 bases, in that order; junction bases with no gene match: 6. The germline gives CDR1 SGHAT, CDR2 FQNNGV. The CDR3 protein is CASSYPGTGGNEQYF. The CDR3 DNA follows: TGTGCCAGCAGCTACCCCGGGACAGGGGGCAACGAGCAGTACTTC.

The gene calls are TRBV11-2 and TRBJ1-2, with D unclear. Trimming stripped 1 base from V and 8 bases from J, with 11 bases between. This CDR3 region has 13 residues. The germline V gene encodes CDR1 SGHAT and CDR2 FQNNGV. The CDR3 DNA reads TGTGCCAGCAGCTTAGGGACTCCCCAGGGCTACACCTTC. It translates to CASSLGTPQGYTF.

V gene TRBV27 combines with J gene TRBJ1-2; the match to TRBD1 covers 9 bases. V shed 5 bases and J 5 bases; nucleotides not matched to a gene: 9. The CDR3 has 15 amino acids. Germline CDR1 and CDR2: MNHEY and SMNVEV (reference sequence). As DNA, the CDR3 is TGTGCCAGCAGTGGGGGACAGGGAAGGTGGTATGGCTACACCTTC. Protein product: CASSGGQGRWYGYTF.

The rearrangement links TRBV7-2 to TRBJ2-7, with 8 bases matching TRBD1. V gave up 1 base and J gave up 4 bases; unmatched junction bases: 6. Germline V gene sequence: CDR1 SGHTA, CDR2 FQGNSA. This CDR3 region has 15 residues. The CDR3 DNA reads as TGTGCCAGCAGCTTAGTCCAGGGGGCTCGTTACGAGCAGTACTTC. It translates to CASSLVQGARYEQYF.